The T cell receptor beta chain described here comes from a study of T cells in Graves' hyperthyroidism and ophthalmopathy. CDR1 and CDR2 from the germline V gene are KGHSH and LQKENI. V was pared by 6 bases and J by 0 bases, with 18 bases between. The CDR3 runs 17 residues. TCR beta CDR3 regions were amplified from RNA. TCR CDR3 underwent first-round RT-PCR with the HTBI primer set. One entry per CDR3 protein, called by TCRdb with MiXCR from the multiplex PCR reads. Among hundreds of thousands of distinct CDR3 sequences listed, just under 20% were seen once. The TCR comes from a man aged 35 to 55 with Graves' ophthalmopathy. What was sequenced was blood. The V call is TRBV18, the J call TRBJ1-3; D remains unclear. CDR3 DNA sequence: TGTGCCAGCTCCCGACTGTCCGGAGGAACCTCTGGAAACACCATATATTTT. Amino acid sequence: CASSRLSGGTSGNTIYF. Full variable domain (missing parts from reference TRBV18 and TRBJ1-3): NAGVMQNPRHLVRRRGQEARLRCSPMKGHSHVYWYRQLPEEGLKFMVYLQKENIIDESGMPKERFSAEFPKEGPSILRIQQVVRGDSAAYFCASSRLSGGTSGNTIYFGEGSWLTVV.